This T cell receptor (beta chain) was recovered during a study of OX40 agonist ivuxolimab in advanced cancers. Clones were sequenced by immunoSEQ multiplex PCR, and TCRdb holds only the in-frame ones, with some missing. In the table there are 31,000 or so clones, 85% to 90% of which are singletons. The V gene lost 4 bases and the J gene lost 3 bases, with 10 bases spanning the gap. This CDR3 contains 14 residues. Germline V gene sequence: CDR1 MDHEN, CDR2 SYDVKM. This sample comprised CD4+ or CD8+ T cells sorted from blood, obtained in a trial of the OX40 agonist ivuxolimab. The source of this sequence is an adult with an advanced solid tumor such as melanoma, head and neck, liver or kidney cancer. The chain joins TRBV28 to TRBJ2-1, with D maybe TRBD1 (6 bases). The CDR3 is CASSSGTFYNEQFF. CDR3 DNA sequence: TGTGCCAGCAGTTCTGGGACATTCTACAATGAGCAGTTCTTC.